This TCR beta chain was recorded in a study of blood T cell repertoires in COVID-19. Study-level information: Samples came from the United States, Italy and Spain, spanning acute and convalescent COVID-19.

Sequencing was performed with immunoSEQ multiplex PCR; in TCRdb, only in-frame clones are kept and a portion is missing. The data hold about 80,000 clones, with over 80% observed a single time. The CDR3 is made up of 15 amino acids. With 4 bases removed from V and 0 bases from J, the gap between germline ends came to 10 bases. The germline V gene has CDR1 SGHVS and CDR2 FNYEAQ. The receptor was derived from a human donor in a cohort sampled during active COVID-19. The sequencing input was peripheral blood. The chain employs TRBV7-6 and TRBJ1-3; the D is unclear. In nucleotides, the CDR3 is TGTGCCAGCAGCTCAACCCGTAGCTCTGGAAACACCATATATTTT. Translating gives CASSSTRSSGNTIYF.